The rows below give T cell receptor beta chains drawn from one sample of a study of cytomegalovirus exposure and HLA in healthy donors. Method: immunoSEQ multiplex PCR; TCRdb's copy keeps in-frame clones and lacks some. This sample yields 250,000 to 350,000 clones, of which 80% to 90% are seen a single time; roughly 2.3% belongs to the top ten. Sequencing was performed on PBMCs. The receptors originated from a woman aged 18-29 years in good health and CMV-seronegative. Each CDR3 is given with its conserved first and last residue. Each record gives: clone size, V gene, D gene, J gene, CDR3 DNA, CDR3 protein. The D gene is left open where the match is weak. A row's size may be missing; if present it is once, few, many or a size class.

once	TRBV7-2	.	TRBJ2-7	TGTGCCAGCAGCCCGCAACGGGACTCCCCAGTGGGCGAGCAGTACTTC	CASSPQRDSPVGEQYF
.	TRBV2	.	TRBJ1-2	TGTGCCAGCAGTGACCTTGGAGGGTTTGGCTACACCTTC	CASSDLGGFGYTF
.	TRBV15	.	TRBJ1-2	TGTGCCACCAGCAGAGATTTGGAGTCCCCTGGCTACACCTTC	CATSRDLESPGYTF
.	TRBV2	.	TRBJ1-5	TGTGCCAGCAATCGGGGCAATCAGCCCCAGCATTTT	CASNRGNQPQHF
once	TRBV5-4	TRBD1	TRBJ1-2	TGTGCCAGCAGCCCGGGGGACAGGGATAACTATGGCTACACCTTC	CASSPGDRDNYGYTF
.	TRBV6-5	.	TRBJ1-4	TGTGCCAGCAGTTACTCGCGGGGGGCACGAGAAAAACTGTTTTTT	CASSYSRGAREKLFF
few	TRBV6-1	.	TRBJ1-4	TGTGCCAGCAGCTTAGTTGCAACTAATGAAAAACTGTTTTTT	CASSLVATNEKLFF
.	TRBV29-1	TRBD1	TRBJ1-1	TGCAGCGTTAAGACAGGGATTAACCCTGAAGCTTTCTTT	CSVKTGINPEAFF
.	TRBV5-6	.	TRBJ1-4	TGTGCCAGCAGCTTAACGAGGGAAAATGAAAAACTGTTTTTT	CASSLTRENEKLFF
.	TRBV4-1	TRBD2	TRBJ2-7	TGCGCCAGCAGCCTGACTAGCGGGGCATCCTACGAGCAGTACTTC	CASSLTSGASYEQYF
once	TRBV19	TRBD2	TRBJ2-2	TGTGCCTCCTGGGACGGGGGGGCTAACACCGGGGAGCTGTTTTTT	CASWDGGANTGELFF
.	TRBV5-1	.	TRBJ1-4	TGCGCCAGCAGCTCCGGGATTAATGAAAAACTGTTTTTT	CASSSGINEKLFF
.	TRBV10-3	TRBD1	TRBJ2-7	TGTGCCACAATGCCGGGACAGGGGGCCAACGAGCAGTACTTC	CATMPGQGANEQYF
.	TRBV2	.	TRBJ1-1	TGTGCCAGCAGTGAAGCGCTTCCAGCTGAAGCTTTCTTT	CASSEALPAEAFF
.	TRBV6-5	.	TRBJ1-6	TGTGCCAGCAGTTCCCAGGCGATAAATAATTCACCCCTCCACTTT	CASSSQAINNSPLHF
.	TRBV25-1	TRBD1	TRBJ1-2	TGTGCCAGCAGTGAATATGCCCTCCCACAGGGGCTATATGGCTACACCTTC	CASSEYALPQGLYGYTF
.	TRBV6-6	.	TRBJ1-1	TGTGCCAGCAGTCGATCGGTGGGGGCCACTGAAGCTTTCTTT	CASSRSVGATEAFF
few	TRBV5-4	.	TRBJ1-4	TGTGCCAGCAGCTCATCTCGGGGGGGTATGAGCAGTGAAAAACTGTTTTTT	CASSSSRGGMSSEKLFF
once	TRBV5-1	TRBD1	TRBJ2-7	TGCGCCAGCAGCTTTCCGGGACAGGAAAGCGAGCAGTACTTC	CASSFPGQESEQYF
.	TRBV2	.	TRBJ2-3	TGTGCCAGCAGTGTAACGCTCGACTACCTGGATACAGATACGCAGTATTTT	CASSVTLDYLDTDTQYF
few	TRBV2	TRBD2	TRBJ2-3	TGTGCCAGCAGGAAGGGAGGGAGGGCAGATACGCAGTATTTT	CASRKGGRADTQYF
.	TRBV29-1	.	TRBJ1-2	TGCAGCGTTGCCGGAGGCTATGGCTACACCTTC	CSVAGGYGYTF
.	TRBV6-5	TRBD2	TRBJ2-1	TGTGCCAGCAGTTCCCCCCCCAGAAGCGGGGGGACAGAGTTCTTC	CASSSPPRSGGTEFF
.	TRBV5-1	.	TRBJ1-1	TGCGCCAGCAGCGACACCCTGAACACTGAAGCTTTCTTT	CASSDTLNTEAFF
.	TRBV2	.	TRBJ2-7	TGTGCCAGCAGTGACCCTCGGGATGCCTCCTACGAGCAGTACTTC	CASSDPRDASYEQYF
.	TRBV15	.	TRBJ2-2	TGTGCCACCAGCAGAGCCGGGTGGGTAGGGGCACAAGGGGAGCTGTTTTTT	CATSRAGWVGAQGELFF